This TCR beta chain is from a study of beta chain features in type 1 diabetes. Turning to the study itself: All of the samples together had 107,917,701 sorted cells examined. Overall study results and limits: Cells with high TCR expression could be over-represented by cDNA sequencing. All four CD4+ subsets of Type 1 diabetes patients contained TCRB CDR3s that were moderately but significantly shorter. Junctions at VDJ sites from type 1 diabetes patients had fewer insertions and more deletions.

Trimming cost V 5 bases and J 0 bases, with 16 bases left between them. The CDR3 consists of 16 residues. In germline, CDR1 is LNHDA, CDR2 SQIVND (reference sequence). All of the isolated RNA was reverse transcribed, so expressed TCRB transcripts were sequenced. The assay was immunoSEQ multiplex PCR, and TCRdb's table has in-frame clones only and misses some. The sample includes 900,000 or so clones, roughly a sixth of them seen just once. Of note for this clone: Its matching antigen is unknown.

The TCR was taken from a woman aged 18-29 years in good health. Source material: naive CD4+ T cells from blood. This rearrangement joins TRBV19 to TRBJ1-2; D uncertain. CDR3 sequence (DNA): TGTGCCAGTAGTGGAGTCTGGACGTCTGCTAACTATGGCTACACCTTC. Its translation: CASSGVWTSANYGYTF.